The entry that follows covers one T cell receptor beta chain sequence. Antigen: not known. The sample belongs to a study of T-cell memory formation after mild COVID-19. Turning to the study itself: Largely, the TCR clusters proved donor specific. Findings and caveats of the study: Later expanders leaned toward CD4+, whereas clones contracting from day 15 to 85 were balanced CD4/CD8. The second-wave clones peaking on day 37 were not confirmed as SARS-CoV-2-specific. CD4+ clones that contracted lay mainly in CM and EM; CD8+ ones lay in EMRA.

The CDR3 contains 15 residues. From germline, CDR1 is SGHVS and CDR2 FNYEAQ. Trimming shortened V by 3 bases and J by 0 bases, and 9 bases separated the two germline ends. TCRdb independently ran MiXCR on the 5' RACE reads; one entry per CDR3 protein. The sample has hundreds of thousands of distinct CDR3 sequences; roughly 20% are singletons. This chain joins TRBV7-6 and TRBJ2-1, with D perhaps matching TRBD2 (6 bases). The sequenced sample was PBMCs or a T cell subset sorted from them (not recorded which). This TCR was sampled from an adult woman who had mild COVID-19 (a few samples of this study predate the infection). Cell type and time point are not known. CDR3 residues: CASSFSGLSYNEQFF. In DNA form, the CDR3 reads TGTGCCAGCAGCTTTAGCGGACTCTCCTACAATGAGCAGTTCTTC.